What follows are 30 T cell receptor beta chains derived from one specimen sequenced in a study of Ad26.COV2.S vaccination and SARS-CoV-2 variants. TCRdb's table, derived via immunoSEQ multiplex PCR, lists solely in-frame clones and lacks some. This sample has roughly 400,000 clones; about 92% occur once, and the top ten carry more than 3.5%. Stated treatment: approximately 18 received Ad26.COV2.S at low or high dose, single or two shots; a few received placebo; per-sample allocation not given. Each sample was drawn 63 days after the first injection (of vaccine or placebo). Sample: peripheral blood, taken in a trial of Ad26.COV2.S vaccine versus placebo. These receptors were obtained from a person between 18 and 59 years old who received the Ad26.COV2.S COVID-19 vaccine or a placebo.

This chain uses TRBV7-8 with TRBJ1-1, with D uncertain. Germline CDR1 is SGHVS and CDR2 is FQNEAQ. Trimming took off 1 base at V and 4 bases at J, with 13 bases between the two ends. The CDR3 runs 15 residues. The CDR3 sequence is CASSLEQGFGTEAFF. Written as DNA, the CDR3 is TGTGCCAGCAGCTTAGAACAAGGGTTCGGCACTGAAGCTTTCTTT.

The chain links TRBV28 to TRBJ2-5; 10 bases line up with TRBD2. The CDR3 has 15 amino acids. The trim removed 6 bases at V and 1 base at J, leaving 5 bases unmatched. Germline assignment: CDR1 MDHEN and CDR2 SYDVKM. CDR3 nucleotide sequence: TGTGCCAGCAGCGGACTAGCGGAACTCCAAGAGACCCAGTACTTC. It codes for CASSGLAELQETQYF. Full variable domain (missing parts from reference TRBV28 and TRBJ2-5): DVKVTQSSRYLVKRTGEKVFLECVQDMDHENMFWYRQDPGLGLRLIYFSYDVKMKEKGDIPEGYSVSREKKERFSLILESASTNQTSMYLCASSGLAELQETQYFGPGTRLLVL.

The chain employs TRBV7-9 and TRBJ2-7, with 8 bases lining up with TRBD1. Looked up from germline, CDR1 is SEHNR and CDR2 is FQNEAQ (reference sequence). With V trimmed by 6 bases and J by 3 bases, 16 bases remained unmatched. The CDR3 has 17 residues. The CDR3 here is CASSRGQGGSRGYEQYF. DNA of the CDR3: TGTGCCAGCAGTCGTGGACAGGGAGGTTCCAGGGGCTACGAGCAGTACTTC.

The chain joins TRBV5-1 to TRBJ2-3; TRBD2 matches 9 bases. CDR1 and CDR2 from the germline V gene are SGHRS and YFSETQ. Unmatched junction bases numbered 2, after V lost 6 bases and J lost 0 bases. The CDR3 has 14 residues. CDR3 nucleotides: TGCGCCAGCACTAGCGGGGCTAGCACAGATACGCAGTATTTT. This gives the protein CASTSGASTDTQYF.

The J gene is TRBJ2-2, the V gene TRBV19; D not resolved. The germline V and J ends were trimmed by 2 bases and 6 bases, with 10 bases remaining between them. The germline V gene has CDR1 LNHDA and CDR2 SQIVND (reference sequence). CDR3 size: 14 residues. The CDR3 coding sequence is TGTGCCAGTAGTATACAGCATTGGGCCGGGGAGCTGTTTTTT. Protein sequence: CASSIQHWAGELFF.

The chain recombines TRBV28 with TRBJ2-1; D might be TRBD2 (5 bases). Per germline, CDR1 MDHEN and CDR2 SYDVKM. The CDR3 contains 17 residues. V was shortened by 1 base and J by 3 bases, with 16 bases between the two germline ends. Written as DNA, the CDR3 is TGTGCCAGCAGTTTATACACGCTAAGCGGTGACTACAATGAGCAGTTCTTC. This codes for CASSLYTLSGDYNEQFF.

This chain uses TRBV21-1 with TRBJ2-1; TRBD2 is taken as the D call from the table, unchecked against the DNA. TRBV21-1 is a pseudogene. The CDR3 is made up of 16 amino acids. The chain's CDR3 is CASSKAERSSYNEQFF. The DNA of the CDR3 is TGTGCCAGCAGCAAAGCGGAGCGGAGCTCCTACAATGAGCAGTTCTTC.

The V call is TRBV27, the J call TRBJ1-1; 7 nucleotides agree with TRBD1. Germline V lookup: CDR1 MNHEY, CDR2 SMNVEV (reference sequence). The CDR3 covers 14 residues. Germline trimming cut 4 bases from V and 3 bases from J; bases unmatched to any gene: 5. The CDR3 reads CASSSRQGYTEAFF. In DNA form, the CDR3 reads TGTGCCAGCAGTTCCCGACAGGGTTACACTGAAGCTTTCTTT.

The chain recombines TRBV29-1 with TRBJ2-2; TRBD1 is a possible D gene (5 bases). Germline V gene data show CDR1 as SQVTM and CDR2 as ANQGSEA. The CDR3 is 14 amino acids. The V end lost 6 bases, the J end lost 1 base, and 12 bases lay between the germline ends. CDR3 bases: TGCAGCGTCTCGCGACAGCTGAACACCGGGGAGCTGTTTTTT. This sequence encodes CSVSRQLNTGELFF.

This chain links TRBV7-2 with TRBJ2-2; D not resolved. The V gene lost 5 bases and the J gene lost 0 bases, with 16 bases spanning the gap. The germline V gene encodes CDR1 SGHTA and CDR2 FQGNSA. CDR3 size: 17 residues. CDR3 nucleotide sequence: TGTGCCAGCAGCCCCGCACTTCCTACTCCGAACACCGGGGAGCTGTTTTTT. Translating it yields CASSPALPTPNTGELFF.

This chain links TRBV5-8 with TRBJ2-1; no clear D gene. V was pared by 4 bases and J by 0 bases, with 11 bases between. This CDR3 has 15 residues. CDR1 is SGHTS and CDR2 is YDEGEE in the germline V gene. CDR3 residues: CASSLGPNSYNEQFF. CDR3 coding DNA: TGTGCCAGCAGCCTTGGACCGAACTCCTACAATGAGCAGTTCTTC.

The rearrangement links TRBV10-3 to TRBJ2-2; 11 bases are a match to TRBD2. The germline gives CDR1 ENHRY, CDR2 SYGVKD. The CDR3 is 15 amino acids. V shed 6 bases and J 3 bases; nucleotides not matched to a gene: 3. The CDR3 nucleotides are TGTGCCATCAGGTGGGGACTAGCGGACACCGGGGAGCTGTTTTTT. It is translated as CAIRWGLADTGELFF.

The V gene is TRBV5-1, the J gene TRBJ2-7; D gene unclear. This CDR3 spans 14 amino acids. V lost 3 bases and J 0 bases, leaving 10 bases between the germline ends. Germline CDR1 and CDR2: SGHRS and YFSETQ. CDR3 residues: CASSSRSASYEQYF. The CDR3 region has the DNA TGCGCCAGCAGCTCAAGGTCGGCCTCCTACGAGCAGTACTTC.

The chain has TRBV7-2 and TRBJ2-1, with D perhaps TRBD1 or TRBD2 (6 bases each). The germline gives CDR1 SGHTA, CDR2 FQGNSA. V was cut by 5 bases and J by 2 bases, with 10 bases left in between. CDR3 size: 14 residues. CDR3 in DNA: TGTGCCAGCAGCGCGGGACAAACCTACAATGAGCAGTTCTTC. Amino acid sequence: CASSAGQTYNEQFF.

The chain couples TRBV5-6 to TRBJ1-1; 10 nucleotides agree with TRBD1. V was clipped by 4 bases and J by 7 bases; unmatched bases: 7. Germline assignment: CDR1 SGHDT and CDR2 YYEEEE. This CDR3 is built from 14 residues. The CDR3 DNA sequence: TGTGCCAGCAGCAGACAGGGGGCTTTTGGTGAAGCTTTCTTT. The encoded protein is CASSRQGAFGEAFF.

This clone was detected only once. The rearrangement uses TRBV7-2 and TRBJ2-5; D possibly matches TRBD1 or TRBD2 (5 bases each). Trimming left V 5 bases short and J 4 bases short, with 14 bases between. Germline V gene lookup returns CDR1 SGHTA and CDR2 FQGNSA. This CDR3 contains 14 residues. CDR3 amino acids: CASSPRGGPETQYF. The CDR3 DNA sequence: TGTGCCAGCAGCCCCCGGGGCGGGCCAGAGACCCAGTACTTC.

The CDR3 DNA is TGTGCCAGTACCCTCGGCCACAGGGGGCTTCAGCCCCAGCATTTT. Its translation is CASTLGHRGLQPQHF. The chain combines TRBV19 with TRBJ1-5; 9 bases map to TRBD1. The CDR3 sequence is 15 residues long. The V gene's germline CDR1 is LNHDA and CDR2 SQIVND (reference sequence). J was trimmed by 6 bases and V by 7 bases; bases with no gene match: 10.

The J gene is TRBJ2-6, the V gene TRBV24-1; D ambiguous. CDR1 is KGHDR and CDR2 is SFDVKD in the germline V gene. V lost 5 bases and J lost 2, with 6 bases in between. The CDR3 extends over 14 amino acids. CDR3 loop: CATSVGAGANVLTF. The CDR3 DNA is TGTGCCACCAGTGTTGGGGCTGGGGCCAACGTCCTGACTTTC.

The chain has TRBV27 and TRBJ2-3; 11 nucleotides agree with TRBD2. J was trimmed by 2 bases and V by 6 bases; bases with no gene match: 4. Germline CDR1 is MNHEY and CDR2 is SMNVEV (reference sequence). This CDR3 comprises 15 residues. CDR3 bases: TGTGCCAGCAGGCAACTAGCGGGGGACACAGATACGCAGTATTTT. Its protein product is CASRQLAGDTDTQYF.

The chain couples TRBV6-5 to TRBJ2-2, with D unresolved. This CDR3 contains 15 residues. V shed 3 bases and J shed 0 bases, with 8 bases lying between them. Germline CDR1 MNHEY, CDR2 SVGAGI. The CDR3 loop reads CASSYWATNTGELFF. CDR3 in DNA: TGTGCCAGCAGTTATTGGGCAACGAACACCGGGGAGCTGTTTTTT.

The rearrangement uses TRBV4-1 and TRBJ1-3, with D perhaps TRBD1 (6 bases). CDR1 is MGHRA, CDR2 YSYEKL, per germline. The CDR3 spans 17 residues. Trimming pared 4 bases from V and 8 bases from J, leaving 24 bases between. CDR3 sequence (DNA): TGCGCCAGCAGCCCCCCACGGACAGCCGCTCCGGGGGACACCATATATTTT. This sequence encodes CASSPPRTAAPGDTIYF.

The sample holds many counts of this clone. The chain employs TRBV27 and TRBJ1-2; 7 bases fit TRBD1. CDR1 and CDR2 (germline): MNHEY, SMNVEV (reference sequence). V lost 5 bases to trimming and J lost 8 bases; unmatched junction nucleotides: 8. The CDR3 has 13 amino acids. The CDR3 reads CASSVTGVGGYTF. CDR3 DNA sequence: TGTGCCAGCAGTGTAACAGGGGTTGGCGGCTACACCTTC.

The chain combines TRBV9 with TRBJ2-5; 7 bases map to TRBD2. Germline lookup yields CDR1 SGDLS and CDR2 YYNGEE. V lost 3 bases to trimming and J lost 5 bases; unmatched junction nucleotides: 22. CDR3 length: 19 amino acids. CDR3 region: CASSGAVVDWGRAGETQYF. The CDR3 DNA follows: TGTGCCAGCAGCGGAGCTGTAGTGGATTGGGGGAGGGCAGGGGAGACCCAGTACTTC.

The chain employs TRBV27 and TRBJ2-7; no firm D call. Between the trimmed V and J ends, which lost 0 bases and 7 bases, there was a span of 10 bases. CDR1 and CDR2 from the germline V gene are MNHEY and SMNVEV (reference sequence). The length of the CDR3 is 13 residues. CDR3 nucleotides: TGTGCCAGCAGTTTATCTCTAGTGGGGGAGCAGTACTTC. It translates to CASSLSLVGEQYF.

V and J are TRBV9 and TRBJ2-3; D unclear. V gave up 0 bases and J gave up 2 bases, with 7 bases separating them. The germline gives CDR1 SGDLS, CDR2 YYNGEE. There are 14 residues in the CDR3. This chain's CDR3 is CASSVERATDTQYF. CDR3 nucleotides: TGTGCCAGCAGCGTAGAAAGGGCCACAGATACGCAGTATTTT. The full variable domain, with the rest looked up from reference TRBV9 and TRBJ2-3, is DSGVTQTPKHLITATGQRVTLRCSPRSGDLSVYWYQQSLDQGLQFLIQYYNGEERAKGNILERFSAQQFPDLHSELNLSSLELGDSALYFCASSVERATDTQYFGPGTRLTVL.

The chain couples TRBV5-5 to TRBJ2-2, with TRBD2 as a possible D gene (6 bases). The germline gives CDR1 SGHKS, CDR2 YYEKEE (reference sequence). This CDR3 is 16 amino acids long. Trimming stripped 4 bases from V and 0 bases from J, with 13 bases between. The CDR3 DNA reads TGTGCCAGCAGCCGGCAGTGGGACTCGAACACCGGGGAGCTGTTTTTT. Residues: CASSRQWDSNTGELFF.

The V gene is TRBV9, the J gene TRBJ2-3; 8 positions match TRBD2. Germline-derived CDR1 and CDR2 are SGDLS and YYNGEE. The J segment lost 2 bases and the V segment lost 3 bases, leaving 8 bases of the junction unmatched. The CDR3 loop spans 16 amino acids. The CDR3, as DNA: TGTGCCAGCAGCGCCGAGCGGGGGTCCCACACAGATACGCAGTATTTT. Its protein product is CASSAERGSHTDTQYF.

The J gene is TRBJ1-1, the V gene TRBV10-3; no clear D gene. In germline, CDR1 is ENHRY, CDR2 SYGVKD. The V end lost 5 bases, the J end lost 1 base, and 5 bases lay between the germline ends. The CDR3 runs 12 residues. The CDR3 nucleotides are TGTGCCATCAGTAAGGGGAACACTGAAGCTTTCTTT. Its translation: CAISKGNTEAFF.

This chain uses TRBV19 with TRBJ1-6; the D gene is possibly TRBD1 (6 bases). CDR3 length: 15 amino acids. Trimming removed 5 bases from V and 8 bases from J, with 16 bases in between. Germline values: CDR1 LNHDA, CDR2 SQIVND (reference sequence). The CDR3 region has the DNA TGTGCCAGTAGTTCTCGGACAGATTGGGATTCACCCCTCCACTTT. This encodes CASSSRTDWDSPLHF.

The V gene is TRBV29-1, the J gene TRBJ2-1, with 10 bases aligning to TRBD2. The CDR3 spans 14 residues. V dropped 6 bases and J dropped 4; count of bases not matched to a gene: 6. In germline, CDR1 is SQVTM, CDR2 ANQGSEA. The chain's CDR3 is CSVYTSGDYNEQFF. The CDR3 nucleotides are TGCAGCGTGTACACTAGCGGGGATTACAATGAGCAGTTCTTC.